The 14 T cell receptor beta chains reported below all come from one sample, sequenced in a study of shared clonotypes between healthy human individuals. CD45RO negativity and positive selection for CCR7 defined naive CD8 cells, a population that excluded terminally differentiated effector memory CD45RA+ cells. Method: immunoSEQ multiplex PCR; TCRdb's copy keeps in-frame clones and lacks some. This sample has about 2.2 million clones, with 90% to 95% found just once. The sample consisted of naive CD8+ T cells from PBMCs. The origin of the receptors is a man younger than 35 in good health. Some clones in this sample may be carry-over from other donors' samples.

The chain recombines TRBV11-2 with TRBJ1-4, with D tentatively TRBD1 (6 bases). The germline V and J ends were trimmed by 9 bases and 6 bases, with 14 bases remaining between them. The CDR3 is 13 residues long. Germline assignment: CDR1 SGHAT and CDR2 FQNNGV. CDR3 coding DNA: TGTGCCAGTACCAGACCAGGGGATGAAAAACTGTTTTTT. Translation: CASTRPGDEKLFF.

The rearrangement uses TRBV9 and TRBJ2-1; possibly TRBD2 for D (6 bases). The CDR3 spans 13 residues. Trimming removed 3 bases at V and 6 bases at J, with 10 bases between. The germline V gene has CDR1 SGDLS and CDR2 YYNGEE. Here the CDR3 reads CASSEETSNEQFF. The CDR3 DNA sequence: TGTGCCAGCAGCGAGGAGACTAGCAATGAGCAGTTCTTC.

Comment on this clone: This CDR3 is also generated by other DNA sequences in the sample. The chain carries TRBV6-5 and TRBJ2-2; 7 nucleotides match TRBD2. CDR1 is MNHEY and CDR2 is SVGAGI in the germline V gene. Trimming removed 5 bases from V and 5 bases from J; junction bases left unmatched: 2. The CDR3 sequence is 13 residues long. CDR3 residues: CASSTRGTGELFF. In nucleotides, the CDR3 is TGTGCCAGCAGTACGCGGGGGACCGGGGAGCTGTTTTTT.

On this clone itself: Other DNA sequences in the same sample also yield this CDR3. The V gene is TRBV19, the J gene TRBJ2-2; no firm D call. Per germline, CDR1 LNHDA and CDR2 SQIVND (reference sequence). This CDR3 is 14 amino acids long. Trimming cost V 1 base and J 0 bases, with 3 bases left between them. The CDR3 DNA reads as TGTGCCAGTAGTATAGGACCGAACACCGGGGAGCTGTTTTTT. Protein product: CASSIGPNTGELFF.

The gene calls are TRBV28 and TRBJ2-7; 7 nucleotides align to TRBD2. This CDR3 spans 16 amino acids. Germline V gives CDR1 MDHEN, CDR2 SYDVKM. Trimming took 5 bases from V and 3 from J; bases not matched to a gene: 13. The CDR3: CASSPWSPSGLYEQYF. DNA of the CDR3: TGTGCCAGCAGTCCGTGGTCCCCTAGCGGCCTCTACGAGCAGTACTTC.

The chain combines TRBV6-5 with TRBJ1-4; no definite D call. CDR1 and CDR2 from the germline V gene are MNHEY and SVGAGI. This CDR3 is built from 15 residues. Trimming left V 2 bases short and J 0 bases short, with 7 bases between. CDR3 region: CASSYDRPTNEKLFF. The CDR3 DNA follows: TGTGCCAGCAGTTACGACCGACCAACTAATGAAAAACTGTTTTTT.

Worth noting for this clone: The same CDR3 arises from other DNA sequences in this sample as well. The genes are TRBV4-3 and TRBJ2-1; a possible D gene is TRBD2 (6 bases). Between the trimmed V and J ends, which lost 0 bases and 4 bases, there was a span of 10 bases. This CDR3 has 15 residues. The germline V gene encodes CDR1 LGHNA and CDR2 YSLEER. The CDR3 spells CASSQDSGPYNEQFF. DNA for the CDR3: TGCGCCAGCAGCCAAGACAGCGGGCCGTACAATGAGCAGTTCTTC.

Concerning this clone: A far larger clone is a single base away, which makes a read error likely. CDR3 sequence: CASSLRPADNTGELFF. CDR3 sequence (DNA): TGTGCCAGCAGTTTAAGACCAGCAGACAACACCGGGGAGCTGTTTTTT. The chain uses TRBV27 and TRBJ2-2; D is uncertain. Trimming left V 2 bases short and J 2 bases short, with 12 bases between. Germline loops: CDR1 MNHEY, CDR2 SMNVEV (reference sequence). The CDR3 covers 16 residues.

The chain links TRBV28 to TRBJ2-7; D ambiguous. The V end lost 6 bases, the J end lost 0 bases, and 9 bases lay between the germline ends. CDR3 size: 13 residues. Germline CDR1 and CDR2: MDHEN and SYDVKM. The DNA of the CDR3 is TGTGCCAGCAGACTGCCCAACTCCTACGAGCAGTACTTC. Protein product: CASRLPNSYEQYF.

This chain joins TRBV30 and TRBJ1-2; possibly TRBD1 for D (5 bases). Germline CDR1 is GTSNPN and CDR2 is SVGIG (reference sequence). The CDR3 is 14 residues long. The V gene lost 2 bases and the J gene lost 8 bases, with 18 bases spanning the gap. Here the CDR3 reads CAWSQGPSAWGYTF. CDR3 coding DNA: TGTGCCTGGAGTCAGGGACCCTCGGCGTGGGGCTACACCTTC.

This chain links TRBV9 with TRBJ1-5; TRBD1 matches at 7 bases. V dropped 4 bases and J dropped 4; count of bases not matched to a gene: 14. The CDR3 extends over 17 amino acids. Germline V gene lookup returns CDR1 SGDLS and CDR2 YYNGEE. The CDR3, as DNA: TGTGCCAGCAGCCCCGGACAGGAGCTCGACGGGAATCAGCCCCAGCATTTT. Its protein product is CASSPGQELDGNQPQHF.

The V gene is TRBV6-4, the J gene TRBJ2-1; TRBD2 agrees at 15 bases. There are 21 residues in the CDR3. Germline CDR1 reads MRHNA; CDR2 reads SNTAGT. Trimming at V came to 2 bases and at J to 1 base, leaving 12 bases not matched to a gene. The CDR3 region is CASSDLPGTSGRKGSYNEQFF. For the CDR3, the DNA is TGTGCCAGCAGTGACCTACCCGGGACTAGCGGGAGGAAGGGTTCCTACAATGAGCAGTTCTTC.

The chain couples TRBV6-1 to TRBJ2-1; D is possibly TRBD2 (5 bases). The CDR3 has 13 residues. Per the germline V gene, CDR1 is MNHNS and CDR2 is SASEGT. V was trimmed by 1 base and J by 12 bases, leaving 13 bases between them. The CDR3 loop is CASSEVSASGQFF. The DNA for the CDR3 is TGTGCCAGCAGTGAAGTATCCGCGAGCGGGCAGTTCTTC.

The CDR3 reads CASSLGGGPAPEQFF. The CDR3, as DNA: TGTGCCAGCAGTTTAGGGGGAGGGCCTGCCCCCGAGCAGTTCTTC. This chain joins TRBV28 and TRBJ2-1, with 7 bases that match TRBD2. This CDR3 region has 15 residues. Germline V gives CDR1 MDHEN, CDR2 SYDVKM. V gave up 2 bases and J gave up 10 bases; unmatched junction bases: 11.